This T cell receptor (beta chain) is drawn from a study of cytomegalovirus exposure and HLA in healthy donors. General study points: The likely origin of a cluster of highly shared sequence variants was a sequencing artifact.

The PCR was carried out with 60 Vbeta primers and 13 Jbeta primers. This table comes from immunoSEQ multiplex PCR, and its TCRdb copy is limited to in-frame clones, with some not included. Of some 150,000 clones listed, roughly 70% are singletons. Notes on this clone: What it recognizes is unknown.

Germline values: CDR1 MNHEY, CDR2 SMNVEV (reference sequence). This CDR3 is built from 16 residues. V lost 3 bases, J lost 8 bases, and 12 bases stayed unmatched. The chain recombines TRBV27 with TRBJ1-4, with 7 nucleotides matching TRBD1. Sequencing was carried out using PBMCs. This sequence was found in a woman in her 30s in good health and CMV-seronegative. The CDR3 sequence: CASSFSWDRAGEKLFF. The CDR3 bases are TGTGCCAGCAGTTTTTCCTGGGACAGAGCTGGGGAAAAACTGTTTTTT.